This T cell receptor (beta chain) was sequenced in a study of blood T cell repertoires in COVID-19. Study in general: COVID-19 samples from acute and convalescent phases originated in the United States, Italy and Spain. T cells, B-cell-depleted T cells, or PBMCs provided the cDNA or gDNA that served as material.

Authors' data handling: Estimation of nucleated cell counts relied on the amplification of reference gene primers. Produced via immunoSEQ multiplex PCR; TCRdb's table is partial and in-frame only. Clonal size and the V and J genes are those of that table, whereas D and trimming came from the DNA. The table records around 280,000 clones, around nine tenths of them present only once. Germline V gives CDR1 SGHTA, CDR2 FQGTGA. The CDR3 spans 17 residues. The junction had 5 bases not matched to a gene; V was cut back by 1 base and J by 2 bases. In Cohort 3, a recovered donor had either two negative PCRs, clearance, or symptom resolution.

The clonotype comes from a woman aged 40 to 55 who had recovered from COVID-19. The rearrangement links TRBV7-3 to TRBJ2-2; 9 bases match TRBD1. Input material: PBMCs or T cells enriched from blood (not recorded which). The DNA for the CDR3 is TGTGCCAGCAGCTTAAAGGGGACAGGGTTAAACACCGGGGAGCTGTTTTTT. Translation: CASSLKGTGLNTGELFF.